Below are 23 T cell receptor beta chains sequenced from a single sample in a study of glioma-infiltrating T cells (dated by TCRdb to the mid-2010s). The listed sequencing device is Illumina MiSeq. TCR alpha and beta CDR3 regions were amplified with the iRepertoire nested amplicon-rescue multiplex PCR (arm-PCR) platform from RNA. TCRdb ran its own pipeline on the public reads, namely fastp trimming at Q25 and MiXCR clone calling, and kept in-frame beta chains. CDR3 protein duplicates are merged, each entry listing the most common genes and DNA. The sample has roughly 100,000 distinct CDR3 sequences on record, 25% to 35% of them singletons. The ten largest clones add up to around 40% of the sample. Sequencing used glioma tissue, nonneoplastic brain tissue, or PBMCs (not recorded which). These receptors were collected from a human donor with low-grade glioma or glioblastoma, undergoing nonglioma brain surgery, or in good health (not recorded which).

The CDR3 DNA sequence: TGTGCCAGCAGTTACTCGAGGACAGGGGAAAATAGGCCCCAGCATTTT. This translates into CASSYSRTGENRPQHF. This chain connects TRBV6-5 to TRBJ1-5, with 9 bases aligning to TRBD1. V was clipped by 0 bases and J by 9 bases; unmatched bases: 9. The CDR3 spans 16 residues. Per germline, CDR1 MNHEY and CDR2 SVGAGI.

Details on this clonotype: A junction end diverges from the germline sequence, so it may reflect a read error. The chain couples TRBV6-5 to TRBJ1-3; D gene ambiguous. The CDR3 extends over 14 amino acids. CDR1 and CDR2 (germline): MNHEY, SVGAGI. This CDR3 is CASRPTVSGDTIYF. In DNA form, the CDR3 reads TGTGCCAGCAGGCCAACAGTCTCTGGAGACACCATATATTTC.

This clonotype has at least ten counts. The genes are TRBV29-1 and TRBJ1-1; unclear D gene. The length of the CDR3 is 13 residues. CDR1 is SQVTM, CDR2 ANQGSEA, per germline. V shed 3 bases and J shed 5 bases, with 13 bases lying between them. CDR3 coding DNA: TGCAGCGTTGACTCGCGAGGCGGGACTGAAGCTTTCTTT. This translates into CSVDSRGGTEAFF. The full variable domain, rest sourced from reference TRBV29-1 and TRBJ1-1, is SAVISQKPSRDICQRGTSLTIQCQVDSQVTMMFWYRQQPGQSLTLIATANQGSEATYESGFVIDKFPISRPNLTFSTLTVSNMSPEDSSIYLCSVDSRGGTEAFFGQGTRLTVV.

This clonotype was detected only a few times. This chain connects TRBV6-1 to TRBJ2-1, with TRBD2 matching over 10 bases. CDR1 is MNHNS, CDR2 SASEGT, per germline. The CDR3 totals 14 residues. Trimming took 6 bases from V and 9 from J; bases not matched to a gene: 8. The CDR3 loop reads CASSQGASGGEQFF. The CDR3, as DNA: TGTGCCAGCAGCCAAGGGGCTAGCGGGGGTGAGCAGTTCTTC.

This clonotype was seen many times. The genes are TRBV6-1 and TRBJ2-7; a possible D gene is TRBD1 (7 bases). The CDR3 extends over 15 amino acids. V was clipped by 6 bases and J by 2 bases, with 17 bases between them. Germline assignment: CDR1 MNHNS and CDR2 SASEGT. The CDR3 bases are TGTGCCAGCAGACTTGGAGGGGGACAGACCTACGAGCAGTACTTC. Residues: CASRLGGGQTYEQYF.

There are many counts of this clonotype. This chain links TRBV18 with TRBJ2-1; 11 positions agree with TRBD2. The J segment lost 8 bases and the V segment lost 0 bases, leaving 0 bases of the junction unmatched. The germline CDR1 and CDR2 sequences are KGHSH and LQKENI. The CDR3 is 14 amino acids. This chain's CDR3 is CASSPPGLADEQFF. CDR3 nucleotides: TGTGCCAGCTCACCACCGGGACTAGCGGATGAGCAGTTCTTC.

The chain employs TRBV7-3 and TRBJ1-1; TRBD1 matches 7 bases. V lost 5 bases to trimming and J lost 3 bases; unmatched junction nucleotides: 12. The CDR3 spans 16 residues. Germline V lookup: CDR1 SGHTA, CDR2 FQGTGA. The CDR3, as DNA: TGTGCCAGCAGCCTCCTCGGTAGGGGGCGGGACACTGAAGCTTTCTTT. Amino acids: CASSLLGRGRDTEAFF.

Many counts were recorded for this clonotype. The V call is TRBV20-1, the J call TRBJ1-2; 9 nucleotides agree with TRBD1. Trimming removed 6 bases from V and 5 bases from J; junction bases left unmatched: 10. CDR1 is DFQATT and CDR2 is SNEGSKA in the germline V gene (reference sequence). The CDR3 runs to 14 residues. The CDR3 bases are TGCAGTGCCCCAGGACAGGGGTTTGGTTATGGCTACACCTTC. This codes for CSAPGQGFGYGYTF.

The rearrangement links TRBV6-1 to TRBJ1-6, with 9 bases that match TRBD1. With 5 bases clipped from V and 7 bases from J, the junction kept 6 bases outside the gene matches. Looked up from germline, CDR1 is MNHNS and CDR2 is SASEGT. This CDR3 has 15 residues. CDR3 nucleotide sequence: TGTGCCAGCAGTAAATGGGACAGGGAGAATTCACCCCTCCACTTT. Translated, it gives CASSKWDRENSPLHF.

This clonotype was picked up many times. The CDR3 nucleotides are TGTGCCAGCTCACCCCAGGACGGAAATCAGCCCCAGCATTTT. Amino acids: CASSPQDGNQPQHF. The rearrangement links TRBV18 to TRBJ1-5; D is undetermined. Germline loops: CDR1 KGHSH, CDR2 LQKENI. The CDR3 sequence is 14 residues long. Trimming cost V 3 bases and J 4 bases, with 10 bases left between them. The complete variable domain, with remaining parts taken from reference TRBV18 and TRBJ1-5, reads NAGVMQNPRHLVRRRGQEARLRCSPMKGHSHVYWYRQLPEEGLKFMVYLQKENIIDESGMPKERFSAEFPKEGPSILRIQQVVRGDSAAYFCASSPQDGNQPQHFGDGTRLSIL.

CDR3 coding DNA: TGTGCCAGCAGTTTAGATCAGGGTATTTCACCCCTCCACTTT. This gives the protein CASSLDQGISPLHF. The rearrangement links TRBV28 to TRBJ1-6; maybe TRBD1 (5 bases). Germline CDR1 MDHEN, CDR2 SYDVKM. Trimming left V 2 bases short and J 9 bases short, with 11 bases between. There are 14 residues in the CDR3. Full variable domain (rest looked up from reference TRBV28 and TRBJ1-6): DVKVTQSSRYLVKRTGEKVFLECVQDMDHENMFWYRQDPGLGLRLIYFSYDVKMKEKGDIPEGYSVSREKKERFSLILESASTNQTSMYLCASSLDQGISPLHFGNGTRLTVT.

As concerns this clonotype: A much larger clone is a single base away; this may be a read error. The chain links TRBV14 to TRBJ1-5, with D uncertain. The CDR3 has 13 amino acids. The ends were cut back, 4 bases at V and 7 bases at J, with 11 bases in the middle. The germline V gene encodes CDR1 SGHDN and CDR2 FVKESK. CDR3 DNA: TGTGCCAGCAGCCTCTCTCTCTCCCAGCCCCAGCATTTT. Translated: CASSLSLSQPQHF. The whole variable domain, filled in from reference TRBV14 and TRBJ1-5, reads EAGVTQFPSHSVIEKGQTVTLRCDPISGHDNLYWYRRVMGKEIKFLLHFVKESKQDESGMPNNRFLAERTGGTYSTLKVQPAELEDSGVYFCASSLSLSQPQHFGDGTRLSIL.

This clonotype was observed a handful of times. The rearrangement joins TRBV24-1 to TRBJ2-1; 7 bases line up with TRBD1. The V and J ends lost 4 bases and 0 bases, in that order; junction bases with no gene match: 2. From germline, CDR1 is KGHDR and CDR2 SFDVKD. The CDR3 is 15 amino acids. The CDR3: CATSDAGGSYNEQFF. The CDR3 DNA sequence: TGTGCCACCAGTGACGCAGGGGGCTCCTACAATGAGCAGTTCTTC.

About this clonotype itself: This sequence may be a read error, since a much larger clone differs from it by one base. This chain links TRBV29-1 with TRBJ2-5; D not certain. Germline V lookup: CDR1 SQVTM, CDR2 ANQGSEA. This CDR3 is 12 amino acids long. The CDR3: CSVEQVQETEYF. In nucleotides, the CDR3 is TGCAGCGTTGAACAGGTTCAAGAGACCGAGTACTTC. The whole variable domain, filled in from reference TRBV29-1 and TRBJ2-5, reads SAVISQKPSRDICQRGTSLTIQCQVDSQVTMMFWYRQQPGQSLTLIATANQGSEATYESGFVIDKFPISRPNLTFSTLTVSNMSPEDSSIYLCSVEQVQETEYFGPGTRLLVL.

With respect to this clonotype: Since a much larger clone is just one base distant, this may be a read error. The J gene is TRBJ2-3, the V gene TRBV4-3; possible D gene TRBD2, 6 bases. Germline loops: CDR1 LGHNA, CDR2 YSLEER. The CDR3 sequence is 14 residues long. CDR3 nucleotides: TGCGCCAGCAGCCAAGATCTCGGGGGATCTACGCGGTATTTT. This codes for CASSQDLGGSTRYF.

This clonotype was counted only a few times. J is TRBJ1-1 and V is TRBV28; TRBD1 matches 7 bases. Germline loops: CDR1 MDHEN, CDR2 SYDVKM. V shed 5 bases and J 6 bases; nucleotides not matched to a gene: 15. CDR3 size: 16 residues. The CDR3 DNA follows: TGTGCCAGCAGTCCAGGAGGGGGCACGGGGGGGTCTGAAGCTTTCTTT. It is translated as CASSPGGGTGGSEAFF. The full variable domain, in which reference TRBV28 and TRBJ1-1 provide the parts outside the CDR3, is DVKVTQSSRYLVKRTGEKVFLECVQDMDHENMFWYRQDPGLGLRLIYFSYDVKMKEKGDIPEGYSVSREKKERFSLILESASTNQTSMYLCASSPGGGTGGSEAFFGQGTRLTVV.

This clonotype has ten or more counts. The CDR3 reads CASSYSWGGTDTQYF. The CDR3 coding sequence is TGTGCCAGCAGTTACTCGTGGGGGGGCACAGATACGCAGTATTTT. This chain connects TRBV6-6 to TRBJ2-3; tentatively, D is TRBD2 (6 bases). The CDR3 is made up of 15 amino acids. The ends were cut back, 0 bases at V and 1 base at J, with 8 bases in the middle. CDR1 is MNHNY, CDR2 SVGAGI, per germline (reference sequence).

This clonotype came up many times. CDR3 amino acids: CASSQDFHNSPLHF. The DNA of the CDR3 is TGTGCCAGCAGTCAAGATTTCCATAATTCACCCCTCCACTTT. The gene calls are TRBV6-1 and TRBJ1-6; D is unresolved. The germline gives CDR1 MNHNS, CDR2 SASEGT. The CDR3 has 14 residues. Trimming cost V 5 bases and J 5 bases, with 10 bases left between them.

This chain joins TRBV3-1 and TRBJ1-5; D unresolved. Germline V lookup: CDR1 LGHDT, CDR2 YNNKEL (reference sequence). The CDR3 runs to 13 residues. Between the trimmed V and J ends, which lost 0 bases and 9 bases, there was a span of 9 bases. CDR3 coding DNA: TGTGCCAGCAGCCAAGATCGTGCGGGGCCCCAGCATTTT. Translating gives CASSQDRAGPQHF.

This clonotype was observed a few times. The chain employs TRBV11-3 and TRBJ2-1, with 10 bases matching TRBD1. The germline CDR1 and CDR2 sequences are SGHNT and YENEEA. The CDR3 totals 15 residues. Germline trimming cut 5 bases from V and 6 bases from J; bases unmatched to any gene: 7. The CDR3, as DNA: TGTGCCAGCAGCCCCGGGACAGGGGAGTTCAATGAGCAGTTCTTC. This encodes CASSPGTGEFNEQFF.

This clonotype has a single count. The V and J genes are TRBV5-5 and TRBJ2-7; D ambiguous. Germline lookup yields CDR1 SGHKS and CDR2 YYEKEE (reference sequence). V gave up 5 bases and J gave up 1 base, with 16 bases separating them. This CDR3 is 15 amino acids long. The CDR3 sequence is CASRKHPDGSYEQYF. Here the CDR3 DNA reads TGTGCCAGCAGAAAGCATCCAGACGGGTCCTACGAGCAGTACTTC.

With respect to this clonotype: A read error may be the cause here, since a much bigger clone is one base away. This chain links TRBV7-9 with TRBJ1-1, with D perhaps TRBD1 (5 bases). The germline CDR1 and CDR2 sequences are SEHNR and FQNEAQ (reference sequence). There are 16 residues in the CDR3. The CDR3 DNA reads as TGTACCAGCAGCTTACGGCCAGGGATCATGAACACTGAAGCTTTCTTT. It codes for CTSSLRPGIMNTEAFF.

Many counts were recorded for this clonotype. J is TRBJ2-5 and V is TRBV20-1; 9 bases are a match to TRBD1. The germline gives CDR1 DFQATT, CDR2 SNEGSKA (reference sequence). There are 13 residues in the CDR3. The CDR3 is CSVPRQGGETQYF. CDR3 DNA sequence: TGCAGCGTACCGAGACAGGGGGGAGAGACCCAGTACTTC.